The 30 T cell receptor beta chains listed next were all sequenced from one sample in a study of cytomegalovirus exposure and HLA in healthy donors. The primer mix had 60 Vbeta and 13 Jbeta primers. The method was immunoSEQ multiplex PCR; TCRdb's version includes in-frame clones alone and lacks a portion of them. This table holds around 99,000 clones, around four fifths found once. Sequenced input: PBMCs. The receptors were gathered from a woman between 50 and 59 years old in good health and CMV-seropositive.

The CDR3 is CSAITGGGSFF. In DNA form, the CDR3 reads TGCAGTGCTATTACAGGGGGCGGATCTTTCTTT. The V call is TRBV20-1, the J call TRBJ1-1, with 9 bases fitting TRBD1. V lost 4 bases, J lost 12 bases, and 6 bases stayed unmatched. CDR1 is DFQATT, CDR2 SNEGSKA, per germline (reference sequence). The CDR3 has 11 amino acids.

The chain is built from TRBV18 and TRBJ1-1; maybe TRBD1 (6 bases). The CDR3 consists of 15 residues. Trimming took 4 bases from V and 6 from J, leaving 18 bases between them. Germline CDR1 and CDR2: KGHSH and LQKENI. For the CDR3, the DNA is TGTGCCAGCTCACTTTCCGGGACACTCGGCGCTGAAGCTTTCTTT. This sequence encodes CASSLSGTLGAEAFF.

The chain uses TRBV6-1 and TRBJ1-5; no reliable D call. CDR3 length: 15 residues. Germline V lookup: CDR1 MNHNS, CDR2 SASEGT. Between the trimmed V and J ends, which lost 1 base and 4 bases, there was a span of 11 bases. CDR3 sequence (DNA): TGTGCCAGCAGTGAAGGAAACAGCAGAAATCAGCCCCAGCATTTT. Translation: CASSEGNSRNQPQHF.

The chain couples TRBV7-6 to TRBJ2-5, with a possible D match to TRBD2 (7 bases). Trimming took off 2 bases at V and 5 bases at J, with 12 bases between the two ends. The CDR3 is 14 amino acids. Germline CDR1 reads SGHVS; CDR2 reads FNYEAQ. The CDR3, as DNA: TGTGCCAGCAGCTTATACGGGGGGCCTGAGACCCAGTACTTC. Translating it yields CASSLYGGPETQYF.

This sequence joins TRBV10-3 and TRBJ2-1; D possibly corresponds to TRBD2 (6 bases). The CDR3 totals 15 residues. Germline values: CDR1 ENHRY, CDR2 SYGVKD. V lost 3 bases to trimming and J lost 6 bases, with 15 bases between them. The CDR3 loop reads CAISDFGTGGNEQFF. The DNA of the CDR3 is TGTGCCATCAGTGACTTCGGGACTGGGGGCAATGAGCAGTTCTTC.

The gene calls are TRBV15 and TRBJ2-7; D possibly corresponds to TRBD1 (5 bases). V lost 1 base and J 0 bases, leaving 10 bases between the germline ends. The CDR3 runs to 15 residues. Germline V lookup: CDR1 LNHNV, CDR2 YYDKDF (reference sequence). This CDR3 is CATSRGAGLSYEQYF. Here the CDR3 DNA reads TGTGCCACCAGCAGAGGAGCAGGGCTCTCCTACGAGCAGTACTTC.

As for this clone: At one boundary the junction diverges from the germline segment, which might be a read error. The CDR3 nucleotides read TGTTCCAGCAGCTCCTCAGGTGTTGAGCAGTTCTTC. Translating gives CSSSSSGVEQFF. The rearrangement uses TRBV7-9 and TRBJ2-1; D gene unclear. The CDR3 consists of 12 residues. CDR1 is SEHNR and CDR2 is FQNEAQ in the germline V gene (reference sequence).

This clone was seen only once. The rearrangement uses TRBV7-2 and TRBJ2-5; 9 nucleotides line up with TRBD1. This CDR3 is 15 amino acids long. J was trimmed by 3 bases and V by 5 bases; bases with no gene match: 7. Germline V gene data show CDR1 as SGHTA and CDR2 as FQGNSA. DNA for the CDR3: TGTGCCAGCAGCACCTACAGGGGGCGGGAAGAGACCCAGTACTTC. It is translated as CASSTYRGREETQYF.

A remark on this clone: An end of the junction does not agree with germline; a read error may underlie this. The rearrangement links TRBV5-1 to TRBJ2-6, with D possibly being TRBD1 (6 bases). This CDR3 contains 17 residues. Germline values: CDR1 SGHRS, CDR2 YFSETQ. CDR3 sequence: CASSLGGTTTGANGLTF. CDR3 DNA sequence: TGCGCCAGCAGCTTGGGGGGGACAACCACTGGGGCCAACGGCCTGACTTTC. The variable domain in full, completed from reference TRBV5-1 and TRBJ2-6, reads KAGVTQTPRYLIKTRGQQVTLSCSPISGHRSVSWYQQTPGQGLQFLFEYFSETQRNKGNFPGRFSGRQFSNSRSEMNVSTLELGDSALYLCASSLGGTTTGANGLTFGAGSRLTVL.

The chain recombines TRBV10-3 with TRBJ1-3; D might be TRBD1 (6 bases). CDR1 ENHRY and CDR2 SYGVKD come from the germline V gene. V lost 4 bases to trimming and J lost 0 bases, with 16 bases between them. This CDR3 region has 17 residues. CDR3 DNA sequence: TGTGCCATCAGTGTGACAGGACCTTTGAGCTCTGGAAACACCATATATTTT. Amino acid sequence: CAISVTGPLSSGNTIYF.

The chain uses TRBV6-5 and TRBJ2-4; D might be TRBD2 (6 bases). The CDR3 loop spans 12 amino acids. Trimming pared 2 bases from V and 9 bases from J, leaving 8 bases between. The germline V gene encodes CDR1 MNHEY and CDR2 SVGAGI. DNA for the CDR3: TGTGCCAGCAGTTACAGGGGAGGCATTCAGTACTTC. Its translation is CASSYRGGIQYF.

CDR3 loop: CASSFSRASSYEQYF. In nucleotides, the CDR3 is TGTGCCAGCAGCTTCTCCAGGGCCTCCTCCTACGAGCAGTACTTC. V and J are TRBV11-2 and TRBJ2-7, with D possibly TRBD1 on 5 matching bases. CDR1 is SGHAT, CDR2 FQNNGV, per germline. The CDR3 runs to 15 residues. V was pared by 3 bases and J by 0 bases, with 12 bases between.

The chain combines TRBV2 with TRBJ2-3; 8 bases fit TRBD1. The V gene end was trimmed by 6 bases and the J gene end by 1 base; junction bases not matched to a gene: 3. CDR3 size: 14 residues. Germline V gives CDR1 SNHLY, CDR2 FYNNEI. CDR3 protein: CASRDRAGTDTQYF. The CDR3 DNA follows: TGTGCCAGCAGGGACAGGGCAGGCACAGATACGCAGTATTTT. Full variable domain (missing parts from reference TRBV2 and TRBJ2-3): EPEVTQTPSHQVTQMGQEVILRCVPISNHLYFYWYRQILGQKVEFLVSFYNNEISEKSEIFDDQFSVERPDGSNFTLKIRSTKLEDSAMYFCASRDRAGTDTQYFGPGTRLTVL.

The chain recombines TRBV27 with TRBJ2-3; tentatively, D is TRBD1 (7 bases). Germline V lookup: CDR1 MNHEY, CDR2 SMNVEV (reference sequence). V lost 5 bases, J lost 4 bases, and 16 bases lay in between. This CDR3 comprises 15 residues. The CDR3 spells CASSGGTVGADTQYF. For the CDR3, the DNA is TGTGCCAGCAGTGGGGGGACAGTTGGCGCAGATACGCAGTATTTT.

This clone was picked up a small number of times. The genes are TRBV2 and TRBJ2-5; 7 nucleotides align to TRBD2. This CDR3 has 16 residues. Trimming removed 6 bases from V and 7 bases from J; junction bases left unmatched: 17. Germline CDR1 reads SNHLY; CDR2 reads FYNNEI. CDR3 in amino acids: CASRPSRGRVVGTQYF. The CDR3 nucleotides are TGTGCCAGCAGGCCCAGTAGAGGGAGGGTCGTCGGGACCCAGTACTTC.

The chain uses TRBV6-1 and TRBJ1-2; perhaps TRBD1 as D (6 bases). V shed 7 bases and J shed 5 bases, with 14 bases lying between them. Germline-derived CDR1 and CDR2 are MNHNS and SASEGT. The CDR3 sequence is 13 residues long. CDR3 sequence reads: CASTLGGEYGYTF. The CDR3 DNA reads TGTGCCAGCACCCTAGGGGGGGAATATGGCTACACCTTC.

The chain couples TRBV25-1 to TRBJ2-5; D is possibly TRBD1 (6 bases). This CDR3 region has 13 residues. Germline lookup yields CDR1 MGHDK and CDR2 SYGVNS. Trimming left V 3 bases short and J 4 bases short, with 9 bases between. The CDR3: CASSDLGAETQYF. For the CDR3, the DNA is TGTGCCAGCAGTGATCTGGGGGCAGAGACCCAGTACTTC.

This chain joins TRBV9 and TRBJ1-1; perhaps TRBD1 as D (5 bases). Germline V gene sequence: CDR1 SGDLS, CDR2 YYNGEE. The ends were cut back, 6 bases at V and 3 bases at J, with 12 bases in the middle. This CDR3 region has 13 residues. The CDR3 region has the DNA TGTGCCAGCACACGGGGACTGGACACTGAAGCTTTCTTT. It yields the protein CASTRGLDTEAFF. Full variable domain (missing parts from reference TRBV9 and TRBJ1-1): DSGVTQTPKHLITATGQRVTLRCSPRSGDLSVYWYQQSLDQGLQFLIQYYNGEERAKGNILERFSAQQFPDLHSELNLSSLELGDSALYFCASTRGLDTEAFFGQGTRLTVV.

This chain links TRBV19 with TRBJ2-5, with 7 bases fitting TRBD2. Trimming removed 3 bases from V and 1 base from J; junction bases left unmatched: 5. Germline CDR1 and CDR2: LNHDA and SQIVND (reference sequence). The CDR3 runs to 15 residues. The CDR3 sequence: CASSISPSGQETQYF. The CDR3 DNA follows: TGTGCCAGTAGTATCTCCCCTAGCGGCCAAGAGACCCAGTACTTC.

This chain joins TRBV11-2 and TRBJ2-2, with D possibly being TRBD1 (5 bases). Germline values: CDR1 SGHAT, CDR2 FQNNGV. The length of the CDR3 is 13 residues. V was cut by 4 bases and J by 6 bases, with 9 bases left in between. The CDR3 nucleotides read TGTGCCAGCAGCTCCTGGGGCCCCGGGGAGCTGTTTTTT. Its translation is CASSSWGPGELFF.

The chain couples TRBV5-8 to TRBJ1-3, with TRBD1 identical over 8 bases. The germline V gene has CDR1 SGHTS and CDR2 YDEGEE. The CDR3 totals 16 residues. Trimming removed 0 bases from V and 3 bases from J; junction bases left unmatched: 5. DNA for the CDR3: TGTGCCAGCAGCTTGGGGGACAGGCATAATGGAAACACCATATATTTT. It specifies CASSLGDRHNGNTIYF.

The rearrangement joins TRBV6-5 to TRBJ1-2; no firm D call. Germline CDR1 is MNHEY and CDR2 is SVGAGI. Trimming took 5 bases from V and 6 from J, leaving 10 bases between them. CDR3 size: 12 residues. The CDR3: CASSPEADGYTF. CDR3 nucleotides: TGTGCCAGCAGTCCCGAGGCGGATGGCTACACCTTC.

This chain uses TRBV29-1 with TRBJ1-2, with D possibly TRBD1 on 5 matching bases. CDR1 is SQVTM and CDR2 is ANQGSEA in the germline V gene. The CDR3 runs 14 residues. The V and J ends lost 6 bases and 3 bases respectively, with 17 bases between them. CDR3 region: CSVSGGEVYYGYTF. The CDR3 DNA reads as TGCAGCGTCTCTGGGGGGGAAGTTTACTATGGCTACACCTTC.

This rearrangement joins TRBV5-4 to TRBJ2-1; TRBD1 might be the D (7 bases). The CDR3 is 14 residues long. V dropped 4 bases and J dropped 5 bases, with 13 bases sitting between them. The germline gives CDR1 SGHNT, CDR2 YYREEE (reference sequence). CDR3 DNA: TGTGCCAGCAGCCAGGCAGGGGGGAACAATGAGCAGTTCTTC. Translating it yields CASSQAGGNNEQFF.

This rearrangement joins TRBV4-1 to TRBJ1-4; 7 nucleotides match TRBD1. The CDR3 length is 16 residues. In germline, CDR1 is MGHRA, CDR2 YSYEKL. After removal of 4 bases from V and 4 bases from J, the junction contained 9 bases not matched to a gene. Here the CDR3 reads CASSLQRGQNNEKLFF. CDR3 in DNA: TGCGCCAGCAGCCTTCAGAGGGGACAGAATAATGAAAAACTGTTTTTT.

V usage is TRBV29-1 and J usage is TRBJ2-3; possible D gene TRBD1, 6 bases. Between the trimmed V and J ends, which lost 3 bases and 2 bases, there was a span of 9 bases. Germline CDR1 SQVTM, CDR2 ANQGSEA. The length of the CDR3 is 13 residues. CDR3: CSVDRGYTDTQYF. The CDR3 DNA sequence: TGCAGCGTTGACAGGGGATACACAGATACGCAGTATTTT.

The table lists this clone with a few counts. J is TRBJ2-1 and V is TRBV6-4; TRBD2 is a possible D gene (5 bases). Germline V gene sequence: CDR1 MRHNA, CDR2 SNTAGT. This CDR3 contains 17 residues. V was shortened by 4 bases and J by 1 base, with 17 bases between the two germline ends. The CDR3 region has the DNA TGTGCCAGCAGTGTGAGGGCGGCCCCGGGGTCCTACAATGAGCAGTTCTTC. This codes for CASSVRAAPGSYNEQFF.

This rearrangement joins TRBV18 to TRBJ2-7, with 11 bases fitting TRBD2. This CDR3 region has 14 residues. The germline CDR1 and CDR2 sequences are KGHSH and LQKENI. V shed 3 bases, J shed 3 bases, and the junction held 1 base outside the gene matches. CDR3 sequence (DNA): TGTGCCAGCTCACCCCTAGCGGGGGGCTACGAGCAGTACTTC. This gives the protein CASSPLAGGYEQYF.

The rearrangement joins TRBV4-3 to TRBJ2-7; TRBD2 might be the D (6 bases). The CDR3 is made up of 13 amino acids. Trimming shortened V by 4 bases and J by 4 bases, and 11 bases separated the two germline ends. Germline values: CDR1 LGHNA, CDR2 YSLEER. The CDR3: CASSRGVLYEQYF. The CDR3 DNA follows: TGCGCCAGCAGCCGGGGGGTTCTTTACGAGCAGTACTTC.

The chain recombines TRBV27 with TRBJ2-7; 8 bases match TRBD1. Germline-derived CDR1 and CDR2 are MNHEY and SMNVEV (reference sequence). Trimming at V came to 6 bases and at J to 3 bases, leaving 7 bases not matched to a gene. The CDR3 is 14 residues long. CDR3 sequence (DNA): TGTGCCAGCAGCCGGGGCAGGGGGCTCTACGAGCAGTACTTC. Protein sequence: CASSRGRGLYEQYF.